The TCR beta chain described here comes from a study of type 1 and type 2 diabetes patients. The V gene's germline CDR1 is GTSNPN and CDR2 SVGIG (reference sequence). The CDR3 is made up of 13 amino acids. The V gene lost 3 bases and the J gene lost 2 bases, with 8 bases spanning the gap. Genomic DNA was the PCR template. The TCR beta CDR3 region was amplified using 30 forward and 13 reverse primers. In TCRdb, the multiplex PCR reads were re-called with MiXCR into one record per CDR3 protein. The sample holds under 300,000 distinct CDR3 sequences; around 47% are singletons and the top ten take roughly 13%.

The specimen was peripheral blood mononuclear cells (PBMCs). The gene calls are TRBV30 and TRBJ2-1; D remains unclear. The TCR sequence derives from a man aged 18-30 years with type 2 diabetes. CDR3 protein: CAWRLGTYNEQFF. Written as DNA, the CDR3 is TGTGCCTGGAGACTGGGGACCTACAATGAGCAGTTCTTC.